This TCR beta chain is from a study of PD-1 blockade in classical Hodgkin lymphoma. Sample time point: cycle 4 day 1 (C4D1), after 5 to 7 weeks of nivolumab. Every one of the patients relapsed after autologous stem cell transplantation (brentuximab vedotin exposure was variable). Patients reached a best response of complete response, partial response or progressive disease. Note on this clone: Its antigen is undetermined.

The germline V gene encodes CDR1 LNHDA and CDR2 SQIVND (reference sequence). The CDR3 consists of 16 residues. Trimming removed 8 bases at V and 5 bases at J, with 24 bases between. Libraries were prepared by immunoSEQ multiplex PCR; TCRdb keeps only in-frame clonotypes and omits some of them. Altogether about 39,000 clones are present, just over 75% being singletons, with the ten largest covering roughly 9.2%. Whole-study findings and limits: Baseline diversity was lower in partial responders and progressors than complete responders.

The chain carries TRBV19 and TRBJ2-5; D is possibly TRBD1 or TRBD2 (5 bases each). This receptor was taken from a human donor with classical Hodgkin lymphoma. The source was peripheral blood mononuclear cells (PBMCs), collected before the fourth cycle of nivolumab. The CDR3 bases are TGTGCCAGTTCCTGGGACCCGATGAGGGCGGCCGAGACCCAGTACTTC. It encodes CASSWDPMRAAETQYF. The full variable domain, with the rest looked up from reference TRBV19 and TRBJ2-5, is DGGITQSPKYLFRKEGQNVTLSCEQNLNHDAMYWYRQDPGQGLRLIYYSQIVNDFQKGDIAEGYSVSREKKESFPLTVTSAQKNPTAFYLCASSWDPMRAAETQYFGPGTRLLVL.